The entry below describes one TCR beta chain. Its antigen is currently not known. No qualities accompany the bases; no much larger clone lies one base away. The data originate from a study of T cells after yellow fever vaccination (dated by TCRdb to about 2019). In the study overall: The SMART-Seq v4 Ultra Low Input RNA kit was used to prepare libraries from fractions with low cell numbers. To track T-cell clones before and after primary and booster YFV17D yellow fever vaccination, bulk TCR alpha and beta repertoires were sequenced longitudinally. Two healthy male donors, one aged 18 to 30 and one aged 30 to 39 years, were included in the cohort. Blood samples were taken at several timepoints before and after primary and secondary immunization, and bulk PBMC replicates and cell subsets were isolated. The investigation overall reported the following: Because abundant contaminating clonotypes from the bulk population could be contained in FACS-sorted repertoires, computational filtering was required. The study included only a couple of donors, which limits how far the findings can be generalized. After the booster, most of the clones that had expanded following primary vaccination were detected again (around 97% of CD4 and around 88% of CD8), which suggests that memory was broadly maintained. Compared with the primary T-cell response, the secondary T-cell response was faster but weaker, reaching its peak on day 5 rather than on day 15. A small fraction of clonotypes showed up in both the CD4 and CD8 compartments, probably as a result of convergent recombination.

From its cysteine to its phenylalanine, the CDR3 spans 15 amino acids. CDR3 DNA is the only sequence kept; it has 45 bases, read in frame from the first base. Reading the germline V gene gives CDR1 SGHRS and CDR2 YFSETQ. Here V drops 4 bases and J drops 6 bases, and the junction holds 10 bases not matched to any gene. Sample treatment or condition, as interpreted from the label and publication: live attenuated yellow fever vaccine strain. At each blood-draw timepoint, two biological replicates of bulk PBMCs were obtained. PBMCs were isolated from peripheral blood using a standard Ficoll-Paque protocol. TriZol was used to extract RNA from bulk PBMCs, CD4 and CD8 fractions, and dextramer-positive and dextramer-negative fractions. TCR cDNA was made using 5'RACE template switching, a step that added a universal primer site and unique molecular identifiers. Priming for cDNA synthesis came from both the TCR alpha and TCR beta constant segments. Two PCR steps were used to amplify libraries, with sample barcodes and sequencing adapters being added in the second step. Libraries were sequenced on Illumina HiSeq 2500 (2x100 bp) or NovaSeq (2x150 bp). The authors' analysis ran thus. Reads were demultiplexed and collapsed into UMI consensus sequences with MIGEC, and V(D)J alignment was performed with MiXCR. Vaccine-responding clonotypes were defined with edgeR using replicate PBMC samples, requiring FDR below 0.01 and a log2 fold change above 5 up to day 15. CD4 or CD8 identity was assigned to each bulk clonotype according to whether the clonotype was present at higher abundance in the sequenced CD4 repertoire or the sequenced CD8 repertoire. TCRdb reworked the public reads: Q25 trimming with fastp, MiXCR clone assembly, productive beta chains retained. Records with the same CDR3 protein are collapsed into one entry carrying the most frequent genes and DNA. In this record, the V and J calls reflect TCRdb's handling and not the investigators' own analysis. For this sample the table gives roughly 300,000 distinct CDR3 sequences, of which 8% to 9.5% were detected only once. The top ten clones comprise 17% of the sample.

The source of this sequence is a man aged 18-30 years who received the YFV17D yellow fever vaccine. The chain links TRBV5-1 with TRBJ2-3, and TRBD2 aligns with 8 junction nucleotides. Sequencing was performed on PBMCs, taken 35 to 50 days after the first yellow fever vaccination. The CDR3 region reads CASSTRGGLSDTQYF. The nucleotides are TGCGCCAGCAGCACTCGGGGGGGCCTTTCGGATACGCAGTATTTT.